The T cell receptor beta chain under discussion was sequenced for a study of patients and donors after allogeneic stem cell transplantation. One entry per CDR3 protein results from TCRdb running MiXCR on the RT-PCR reads. This table holds fewer than 95,000 distinct CDR3 sequences, around 5% found once. This clonotype was observed many times. The junction departs from germline at one end; a sequencing error may be responsible. The CDR3 length is 14 residues. CDR1 is SGHRS and CDR2 is YFSETQ in the germline V gene. The chain combines TRBV5-1 with TRBJ2-1, with D tentatively TRBD2 (6 bases). The sequence derives from a human donor who was either an allogeneic HSCT recipient or a stem cell or donor lymphocyte infusion donor (not recorded which). It is not recorded whose cells these are; they may come from a transplant donor. The sample taken for sequencing was blood, either unsorted or a sorted T cell fraction (not recorded which). CDR3 DNA sequence: TGCGCCACCAGCACTTGGGGGGACGGCGATGAGCAGTTCTTC. As protein: CATSTWGDGDEQFF.